This T cell receptor (beta chain) was profiled in a study of OX40 agonist ivuxolimab in advanced cancers. The overall study: Partial response was recorded in three patients: one hepatocellular carcinoma and two cutaneous melanoma cases.

The method was immunoSEQ multiplex PCR; TCRdb's version includes in-frame clones alone and lacks a portion of them. The sample yields tens of thousands of clones, around 87% seen once. The CDR3 covers 13 residues. Trimming shortened V by 6 bases and J by 0 bases, and 6 bases separated the two germline ends. The germline CDR1 and CDR2 sequences are GTSNPN and SVGIG (reference sequence). The V gene is TRBV30, the J gene TRBJ2-6; D ambiguous. Sequencing used CD4+ or CD8+ T cells sorted from blood, obtained in a trial of the OX40 agonist ivuxolimab. This receptor was identified in an adult with an advanced solid tumor such as melanoma, head and neck, liver or kidney cancer. The chain's CDR3 is CACRYSGANVLTF. The CDR3 coding sequence is TGTGCCTGCAGATACTCTGGGGCCAACGTCCTGACTTTC.